The source of this TCR beta chain is a study of blood T cell repertoires in COVID-19. Across the study: Donors in the United States, Italy and Spain gave samples during acute or convalescent COVID-19. T cells, B-cell-depleted T cells, or PBMCs supplied cDNA or gDNA.

V lost 7 bases, J lost 4 bases, and 6 bases lay in between. Germline CDR1 and CDR2: MNHEY and SVGAGI. The CDR3 consists of 11 residues. Per the authors' pipeline: Amplifying reference gene primers gave estimates of nucleated cell counts. Clones were read by immunoSEQ multiplex PCR, and TCRdb kept only the in-frame ones, dropping some. The V and J calls and clone size were taken over from that table, and D and trimming were inferred from the DNA. In the table there are about 200,000 clones, 60% to 85% of which are singletons. What was sequenced was peripheral blood. V is TRBV6-5 and J is TRBJ2-3; no reliable D call. The TCR comes from an older woman with acute or convalescent COVID-19. The CDR3 reads CASNQADTQYF. The CDR3 DNA reads TGTGCCAGCAATCAGGCAGATACGCAGTATTTT.